The rows below give T cell receptor beta chains drawn from one sample of a study of blood T cell repertoires in COVID-19. Only in-frame clones appear in the TCRdb table, and some are missing; sequencing was by immunoSEQ multiplex PCR. This sample yields more than 300,000 clones, of which roughly nine tenths are seen a single time; approximately 5% belongs to the top ten. Specimen: PBMCs or T cells enriched from blood (not recorded which). These receptors all come from a woman in her twenties or thirties who had recovered from COVID-19. Both conserved end residues are part of each CDR3. The order of the fields is CDR3 DNA, CDR3 protein, clone size, D gene, J gene, V gene. A D gene is named only where the DNA matches it firmly. Size is omitted from some rows. Given values are once, few, many or a class for expanded clones.

TGTGCCAGCAGCTTCCGGGACAGTGACGAGCAGTACTTC	CASSFRDSDEQYF	-	TRBD1	TRBJ2-7	TRBV7-2
TGTGCCACCGAAGACAGGGCCAATTACGAGCAGTACTTC	CATEDRANYEQYF	-	TRBD1	TRBJ2-7	TRBV24-1
TGCGCCAGCAGCCAGGATCGCAGGGATACGCAGTATTTT	CASSQDRRDTQYF	-	-	TRBJ2-3	TRBV4-1
TGCGCCAGCAGCGGGGGGACAGCCGGTGGCTACACCTTC	CASSGGTAGGYTF	-	TRBD1	TRBJ1-2	TRBV5-1
TGTGCCAGCAGTGAAGGTCCAGGGGTCTACGAGCAGTACTTC	CASSEGPGVYEQYF	-	-	TRBJ2-7	TRBV6-1
TGTGCCAGCAGCTCAGGACTAGCCCAAGAGACCCAGTACTTC	CASSSGLAQETQYF	-	TRBD2	TRBJ2-5	TRBV7-6
TGTGCCACCAGTGATCGGGACAGGGGGTTATTAGAGCAGTACTTC	CATSDRDRGLLEQYF	-	TRBD1	TRBJ2-7	TRBV24-1
TGTGCCAGCAGCCAAGGAGCTTATAATTCACCCCTCCACTTT	CASSQGAYNSPLHF	-	-	TRBJ1-6	TRBV14
TGTGCCAGCAGCCATTTCGACAGCACAGCAACTAATGAAAAACTGTTTTTT	CASSHFDSTATNEKLFF	-	-	TRBJ1-4	TRBV14
TGTGCCAGCAGGGGGACTAGCGGGGGACGCACAGATACGCAGTATTTT	CASRGTSGGRTDTQYF	-	TRBD2	TRBJ2-3	TRBV2
TGCGCCAGCAGCTTGGCCAGGGCAGGGGCCGAGACCCAGTACTTC	CASSLARAGAETQYF	few	-	TRBJ2-5	TRBV5-1
TGTGCCAGCAGTGCCGAGGGCGGGGGCAACACAGATACGCAGTATTTT	CASSAEGGGNTDTQYF	-	-	TRBJ2-3	TRBV2
TGTGCCAGCAGTTACGGTGGGACAGGGCGAAGCCTGTTTTTT	CASSYGGTGRSLFF	-	TRBD1	TRBJ1-4	TRBV6-2/TRBV6-3
TGTGCCAGCTCACCAAATGGCAGGGATGGTGAAAAACTGTTTTTT	CASSPNGRDGEKLFF	-	-	TRBJ1-4	TRBV18
TGTGCCAGCAGCTTAAACTCGGGACAGGGGTTGTTTGGCTACACCTTC	CASSLNSGQGLFGYTF	-	TRBD1	TRBJ1-2	TRBV2
TGTGCCTGGAGGGCGCCGGGACAGGGGATTGAAAAACTGTTTTTT	CAWRAPGQGIEKLFF	-	TRBD1	TRBJ1-4	TRBV30
TGTGCCAGCAGCGTAGCTACCGCGGGGGGGAACACCGGGGAGCTGTTTTTT	CASSVATAGGNTGELFF	-	TRBD2	TRBJ2-2	TRBV9
TGTGCCAGCAGCCCTGGGGCCTATGGCTACACCTTC	CASSPGAYGYTF	-	-	TRBJ1-2	TRBV28
TGTGCCAGCAGCATAACCGGGACAGGATCCTACGAGCAGTACTTC	CASSITGTGSYEQYF	-	TRBD1	TRBJ2-7	TRBV9
TGTGCCAGCAGCCCCCGGGGGGCTACGGATACGCAGTATTTT	CASSPRGATDTQYF	-	-	TRBJ2-3	TRBV7-9
TGTGCCAGCAGCTACGGGTCACAAGAGACCCAGTACTTC	CASSYGSQETQYF	-	-	TRBJ2-5	TRBV12-3/TRBV12-4
TGTGCCAGTAGTACCGGACAAAGATACTCTGGGGCCAACGTCCTGACTTTC	CASSTGQRYSGANVLTF	-	-	TRBJ2-6	TRBV19